The sequence of this TCR beta chain was determined in a study of blood T cell repertoires in COVID-19. Study-wide background: PBMCs, B-cell-depleted T cells, or T cells provided the cDNA or gDNA that made up the material.

Per the authors' pipeline: Estimates of nucleated cell counts were drawn from the amplification of reference gene primers. Profiling relied on immunoSEQ multiplex PCR, and the TCRdb table lists in-frame clones only, not all of them. The V and J calls and clone size come from that table; D and trimming were worked out from the DNA. The sample lists a few hundred thousand clones; about 83% were seen once. The CDR3 extends over 16 amino acids. Germline CDR1 reads SGHTA; CDR2 reads FQGNSA. The ends were cut back, 5 bases at V and 1 base at J, with 17 bases in the middle. The study assigned cohorts using participant-reported clinical history.

V is TRBV7-2 and J is TRBJ1-1, with a tentative D call TRBD1 (5 bases). Sequenced material: PBMCs or T cells enriched from blood (not recorded which). This sequence was found in a woman aged 45-59 years who had recovered from COVID-19. The CDR3 sequence: CASSLRLPGRNTEAFF. The DNA for the CDR3 is TGTGCCAGCAGCCTTAGATTGCCAGGGCGGAACACTGAAGCTTTCTTT.